These 30 T cell receptor beta chains were all obtained from the same sample, sequenced in a study of blood T cells in healthy people across ages. Primed by a sample-barcoded 5' primer and a J-beta primer mix, a second PCR proceeded for roughly 7 to 11 cycles. TCRdb called the 5' RACE reads again in MiXCR, with one record for every CDR3 protein. There are 1 million to 1.2 million distinct CDR3 sequences in the sample; roughly two fifths occur only once, and around 13% lies in the top ten. The sequenced sample consisted of blood. The receptors come from a man younger than 30 in good health.

The chain combines TRBV4-3 with TRBJ2-7; D is unclear. The end of the DNA aligns better with TRBJ2-5, so the J call may be wrong. The CDR3 length is 14 residues. Germline V gene data show CDR1 as LGHNA and CDR2 as YSLEER. CDR3 amino acids: CASSQEGQVETQYF. The CDR3 DNA sequence: TGCGCCAGCAGCCAAGAGGGTCAGGTCGAGACCCAGTACTTC.

This clonotype occurred a few times. The chain uses TRBV20-1 and TRBJ1-5, with TRBD1 matching over 8 bases. V shed 3 bases and J 4 bases; nucleotides not matched to a gene: 8. Germline V gene data show CDR1 as DFQATT and CDR2 as SNEGSKA (reference sequence). The CDR3 length is 15 residues. CDR3 sequence (DNA): TGCAGTGCTAGGGGGAGGGACAGGAGAAATCAGCCCCAGCATTTT. Its translation is CSARGRDRRNQPQHF.

The V call is TRBV6-1, the J call TRBJ2-7; D gene ambiguous. Germline values: CDR1 MNHNS, CDR2 SASEGT. The CDR3 contains 13 residues. The V gene lost 5 bases and the J gene lost 1 base, with 9 bases spanning the gap. The CDR3 is CASSQTESYEQYF. The DNA for the CDR3 is TGTGCCAGCAGTCAGACGGAGTCCTACGAGCAGTACTTC.

There are a few counts of this clonotype. The CDR3 nucleotides read TGTGCCAGCAGTTTAGCCCTAACTGCGGGGGGAACTGAAGCTTTCTTT. This encodes CASSLALTAGGTEAFF. The chain couples TRBV12-3 or TRBV12-4 to TRBJ1-1, with a tentative D call TRBD1 (5 bases). This CDR3 has 16 amino acids. Trimming stripped 0 bases from V and 5 bases from J, with 16 bases between.

The table lists this clonotype with many counts. V is TRBV12-3 or TRBV12-4 and J is TRBJ1-1; D remains ambiguous. The CDR3 loop spans 13 amino acids. V was shortened by 2 bases and J by 1 base, with 5 bases between the two germline ends. CDR3 DNA: TGTGCCAGCAGTTTAAGAGAGAACACTGAAGCTTTCTTT. Translation: CASSLRENTEAFF.

This clonotype was recorded a few times. This chain connects TRBV2 to TRBJ1-1; D is uncertain. Looked up from germline, CDR1 is SNHLY and CDR2 is FYNNEI. This CDR3 contains 15 residues. V gave up 8 bases and J gave up 5 bases, with 21 bases separating them. CDR3 nucleotides: TGTGCCAGCCCTTCTCCGGGAGGGTATCGAACTGAAGCTTTCTTT. Translated: CASPSPGGYRTEAFF. The complete variable domain, with remaining parts taken from reference TRBV2 and TRBJ1-1, reads EPEVTQTPSHQVTQMGQEVILRCVPISNHLYFYWYRQILGQKVEFLVSFYNNEISEKSEIFDDQFSVERPDGSNFTLKIRSTKLEDSAMYFCASPSPGGYRTEAFFGQGTRLTVV.

This clonotype was detected ten times or more. V and J are TRBV10-3 and TRBJ2-3; 8 bases agree with TRBD2. This CDR3 has 14 residues. Germline V gene sequence: CDR1 ENHRY, CDR2 SYGVKD. V lost 6 bases, J lost 12 bases, and 14 bases stayed unmatched. CDR3 coding DNA: TGTGCCATCAGCGAGCTACACGATGGGACTAGACAGTATTTT. As protein: CAISELHDGTRQYF.

The CDR3 reads CAWSPSRVYGYTF. CDR3 DNA sequence: TGTGCCTGGAGTCCCAGCCGTGTTTATGGCTACACCTTC. The chain has TRBV30 and TRBJ1-2; D is unresolved. V was trimmed by 2 bases and J by 5 bases, leaving 12 bases between them. Germline CDR1 is GTSNPN and CDR2 is SVGIG (reference sequence). The CDR3 runs to 13 residues.

The chain uses TRBV11-1 and TRBJ2-2; D remains ambiguous. Germline V gives CDR1 SGHAT, CDR2 FQDESV (reference sequence). The CDR3 has 13 residues. V lost 5 bases, J lost 3 bases, and 7 bases lay in between. CDR3 loop: CASSLDHTGELFF. CDR3 in DNA: TGTGCCAGCAGCCTGGACCACACCGGGGAGCTGTTTTTT.

The chain links TRBV27 to TRBJ1-2; 7 nucleotides align to TRBD1. The CDR3 loop spans 13 amino acids. V lost 6 bases and J lost 4; bases outside the gene matches: 5. The germline V gene encodes CDR1 MNHEY and CDR2 SMNVEV (reference sequence). The CDR3 spells CASSMGQLYGYTF. The CDR3 bases are TGTGCCAGCAGCATGGGACAGCTCTATGGCTACACCTTC.

The rearrangement joins TRBV6-2 or TRBV6-3 to TRBJ2-7; the D gene is possibly TRBD2 (5 bases). CDR3 size: 13 residues. Trimming stripped 4 bases from V and 2 bases from J, with 9 bases between. CDR1 is MNHEY and CDR2 is SVGEGT in the germline V gene. CDR3 DNA: TGTGCCAGCAGTTTTTCCGGGGCCTACGAGCAGTACTTC. Residues: CASSFSGAYEQYF.

This sequence joins TRBV9 and TRBJ1-2; D is possibly TRBD1 (5 bases). Per the germline V gene, CDR1 is SGDLS and CDR2 is YYNGEE. The CDR3 covers 15 residues. V was cut by 3 bases and J by 4 bases, with 16 bases left in between. CDR3 DNA: TGTGCCAGCAGCGACAACCCCAGGGATGTCTATGGCTACACCTTC. Translating gives CASSDNPRDVYGYTF. Looking up the rest from reference TRBV9 and TRBJ1-2 gives the full variable domain: DSGVTQTPKHLITATGQRVTLRCSPRSGDLSVYWYQQSLDQGLQFLIQYYNGEERAKGNILERFSAQQFPDLHSELNLSSLELGDSALYFCASSDNPRDVYGYTFGSGTRLTVV.

The chain employs TRBV29-1 and TRBJ1-1; D is unclear. The germline V gene has CDR1 SQVTM and CDR2 ANQGSEA. V dropped 4 bases and J dropped 3 bases, with 6 bases sitting between them. The CDR3 runs 11 residues. The chain's CDR3 is CSVAHHTEAFF. CDR3 DNA sequence: TGCAGCGTTGCACATCACACTGAAGCTTTCTTT.

This chain links TRBV28 with TRBJ1-6; D is undetermined. Germline lookup yields CDR1 MDHEN and CDR2 SYDVKM. V dropped 5 bases and J dropped 6 bases, with 14 bases sitting between them. The CDR3 totals 15 residues. The CDR3 loop is CASSPKVGSNSPLHF. The DNA of the CDR3 is TGTGCCAGCAGTCCCAAGGTCGGGAGTAATTCACCCCTCCACTTT. Combining the CDR3 with reference TRBV28 and TRBJ1-6 gives the whole variable domain DVKVTQSSRYLVKRTGEKVFLECVQDMDHENMFWYRQDPGLGLRLIYFSYDVKMKEKGDIPEGYSVSREKKERFSLILESASTNQTSMYLCASSPKVGSNSPLHFGNGTRLTVT.

The chain uses TRBV6-2 or TRBV6-3 and TRBJ2-1, with a possible D match to TRBD1 (6 bases). The better agreement between TRBJ2-7 and the DNA end casts doubt on the J call. CDR3 length: 16 residues. Germline values: CDR1 MNHEY, CDR2 SVGEGT. The CDR3 coding sequence is TGTGCCAGCAGTAGACTCCAGGGGTTCTCCTACAATGAGCAGTACTTC. This sequence encodes CASSRLQGFSYNEQYF.

The rearrangement uses TRBV28 and TRBJ1-1, with 10 nucleotides matching TRBD1. Germline V lookup: CDR1 MDHEN, CDR2 SYDVKM. J gave up 11 bases and V 7 bases, and 7 bases lay outside the gene matches. This CDR3 is built from 12 residues. The CDR3 DNA is TGTGCCAGCATGACACGGACAGGGGGGGCTTTCTTT. As protein: CASMTRTGGAFF.

This clonotype was counted only a few times. The J gene is TRBJ2-5, the V gene TRBV12-3 or TRBV12-4, with D perhaps being TRBD1 or TRBD2 (5 bases each). The ends were cut back, 4 bases at V and 11 bases at J, with 23 bases in the middle. This CDR3 comprises 15 residues. CDR3 DNA sequence: TGTGCCAGCAGTTCGGACGGGGCGGTCCACAATGAGCAGTACTTC. It codes for CASSSDGAVHNEQYF.

The chain has TRBV2 and TRBJ1-2; the D gene is possibly TRBD1 (6 bases). V was shortened by 7 bases and J by 2 bases, with 11 bases between the two germline ends. Germline V gene lookup returns CDR1 SNHLY and CDR2 FYNNEI. The CDR3 totals 13 residues. This chain's CDR3 is CASTGARNYGYTF. In DNA, the CDR3 is TGTGCCAGCACAGGGGCGCGGAACTATGGCTACACCTTC.

The chain couples TRBV4-1 to TRBJ1-5; no definite D call. Germline loops: CDR1 MGHRA, CDR2 YSYEKL. The germline V and J ends were trimmed by 4 bases and 3 bases, with 16 bases remaining between them. This CDR3 comprises 16 residues. CDR3 in amino acids: CASSPRRGEDNQPQHF. As DNA, the CDR3 is TGCGCCAGCAGCCCGCGACGGGGAGAAGACAATCAGCCCCAGCATTTT.

This chain links TRBV20-1 with TRBJ1-5, with 9 bases aligning to TRBD1. The J segment lost 5 bases and the V segment lost 0 bases, leaving 11 bases of the junction unmatched. CDR1 is DFQATT and CDR2 is SNEGSKA in the germline V gene (reference sequence). CDR3 size: 17 residues. The CDR3 sequence: CSARDLGQGFEDQPQHF. CDR3 DNA: TGCAGTGCTAGAGATCTGGGACAGGGATTTGAAGATCAGCCCCAGCATTTT.

The chain has TRBV7-9 and TRBJ1-1; 11 bases fit TRBD1. Trimming cost V 5 bases and J 10 bases; bases outside gene matches: 6. CDR3 length: 13 residues. CDR1 and CDR2 from the germline V gene are SEHNR and FQNEAQ (reference sequence). CDR3 loop: CASSPGQGGGAFF. Here the CDR3 DNA reads TGTGCCAGCAGCCCGGGACAGGGGGGAGGAGCTTTCTTT.

This chain connects TRBV18 to TRBJ2-1; D is perhaps TRBD2 (6 bases). The V and J ends lost 3 bases and 8 bases respectively, with 14 bases between them. The length of the CDR3 is 14 residues. CDR1 is KGHSH, CDR2 LQKENI, per germline. CDR3 amino acids: CASSPLGRDYEQFF. The DNA of the CDR3 is TGTGCCAGCTCACCTCTCGGCAGGGACTATGAGCAGTTCTTC.

The chain carries TRBV27 and TRBJ1-1; TRBD1 matches at 7 bases. This CDR3 contains 16 residues. Trimming cost V 9 bases and J 2 bases; bases outside gene matches: 15. The germline V gene encodes CDR1 MNHEY and CDR2 SMNVEV (reference sequence). The CDR3 DNA reads as TGTGCCAGTCGCGCAGGGGGTAGAAACCCTAACACTGAAGCTTTCTTT. Translated: CASRAGGRNPNTEAFF.

This clonotype turned up a few times. This chain links TRBV29-1 with TRBJ2-5, with D possibly TRBD2 on 5 matching bases. The CDR3 is 11 residues long. The V end was cut by 4 bases, the J end by 10 bases, with 13 bases between. Germline CDR1 SQVTM, CDR2 ANQGSEA. For the CDR3, the DNA is TGCAGCGTTGTGACCGGGATCGGCCAGTACTTC. This translates into CSVVTGIGQYF.

This clonotype showed up just a few times. V gene TRBV12-3 or TRBV12-4 combines with J gene TRBJ1-5; the D is unclear. The CDR3 spans 11 residues. V lost 6 bases and J lost 9, with 9 bases in between. CDR3 loop: CASSPNGPQHF. In DNA form, the CDR3 reads TGTGCCAGCAGCCCTAACGGGCCCCAGCATTTT.

The rearrangement joins TRBV4-2 to TRBJ2-7; no clear D gene. The CDR3 runs 15 residues. Trimming left V 1 base short and J 3 bases short, with 13 bases between. Germline CDR1 reads LGHNA; CDR2 reads YNFKEQ. DNA for the CDR3: TGTGCCAGCAGCCAAGGAGAGGCAGGAATCTACGAGCAGTACTTC. The encoded protein is CASSQGEAGIYEQYF.

This rearrangement joins TRBV7-4 to TRBJ1-4; D unresolved. The V end lost 4 bases, the J end lost 8 bases, and 14 bases lay between the germline ends. CDR1 is SGHVT and CDR2 is SQSDAQ in the germline V gene. CDR3 size: 14 residues. The CDR3 loop is CASSSCTKREKLFF. Here the CDR3 DNA reads TGTGCCAGCAGCTCTTGCACTAAACGGGAAAAACTGTTTTTT.

This chain uses TRBV7-9 with TRBJ2-1; D might be TRBD2 (7 bases). V dropped 5 bases and J dropped 7 bases, with 15 bases sitting between them. Germline CDR1 SEHNR, CDR2 FQNEAQ (reference sequence). This CDR3 is 14 amino acids long. CDR3 region: CASSGEGDLNEQFF. Here the CDR3 DNA reads TGTGCCAGCAGCGGGGAGGGGGATCTAAATGAGCAGTTCTTC.

CDR3 in amino acids: CSASGGACEQFF. The CDR3, as DNA: TGCAGTGCTAGCGGGGGGGCTTGTGAGCAGTTCTTC. The V gene is TRBV20-1, the J gene TRBJ2-1; the match to TRBD2 covers 8 bases. The CDR3 has 12 residues. The germline V gene has CDR1 DFQATT and CDR2 SNEGSKA (reference sequence). Germline trimming cut 3 bases from V and 9 bases from J; bases unmatched to any gene: 4.

This clonotype has a handful of counts. The chain joins TRBV9 to TRBJ2-1, with 11 bases matching TRBD2. CDR1 and CDR2 (germline): SGDLS, YYNGEE. J was trimmed by 4 bases and V by 9 bases; bases with no gene match: 9. The CDR3 length is 15 residues. The CDR3 sequence: CATQPGLAVYNEQFF. Written as DNA, the CDR3 is TGTGCCACCCAGCCGGGACTAGCGGTTTACAATGAGCAGTTCTTC. The full variable domain, completed using reference TRBV9 and TRBJ2-1, is DSGVTQTPKHLITATGQRVTLRCSPRSGDLSVYWYQQSLDQGLQFLIQYYNGEERAKGNILERFSAQQFPDLHSELNLSSLELGDSALYFCATQPGLAVYNEQFFGPGTRLTVL.